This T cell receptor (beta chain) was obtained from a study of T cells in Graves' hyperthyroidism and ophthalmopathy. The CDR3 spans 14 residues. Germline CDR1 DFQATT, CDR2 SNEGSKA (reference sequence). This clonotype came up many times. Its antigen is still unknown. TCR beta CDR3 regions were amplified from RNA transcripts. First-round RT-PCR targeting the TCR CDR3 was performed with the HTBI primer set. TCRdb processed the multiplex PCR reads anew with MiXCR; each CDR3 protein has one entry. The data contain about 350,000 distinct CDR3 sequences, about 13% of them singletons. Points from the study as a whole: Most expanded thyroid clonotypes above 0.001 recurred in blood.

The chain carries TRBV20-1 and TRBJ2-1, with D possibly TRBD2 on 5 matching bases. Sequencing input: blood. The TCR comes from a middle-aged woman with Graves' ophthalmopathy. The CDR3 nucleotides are TGCAGCGGCGGCGGAGGAGGCGGCTACAATGAGCAGTTCTTC. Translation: CSGGGGGGYNEQFF.